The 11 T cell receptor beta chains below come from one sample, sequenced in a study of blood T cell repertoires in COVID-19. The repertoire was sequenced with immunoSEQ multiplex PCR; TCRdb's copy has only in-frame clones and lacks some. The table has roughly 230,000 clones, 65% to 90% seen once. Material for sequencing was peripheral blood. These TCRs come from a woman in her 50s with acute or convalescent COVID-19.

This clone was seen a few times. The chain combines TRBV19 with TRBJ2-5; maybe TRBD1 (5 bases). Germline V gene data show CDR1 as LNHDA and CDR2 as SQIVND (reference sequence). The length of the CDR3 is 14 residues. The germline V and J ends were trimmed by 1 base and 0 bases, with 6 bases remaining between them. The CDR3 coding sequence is TGTGCCAGTAGTATAGGGGGCAACCAAGAGACCCAGTACTTC. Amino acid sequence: CASSIGGNQETQYF.

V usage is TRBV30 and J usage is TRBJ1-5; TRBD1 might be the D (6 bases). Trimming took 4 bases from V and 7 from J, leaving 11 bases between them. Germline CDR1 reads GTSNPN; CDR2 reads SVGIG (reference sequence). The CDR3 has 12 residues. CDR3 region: CAWNREGQPQHF. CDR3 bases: TGTGCCTGGAACAGGGAAGGACAGCCCCAGCATTTT.

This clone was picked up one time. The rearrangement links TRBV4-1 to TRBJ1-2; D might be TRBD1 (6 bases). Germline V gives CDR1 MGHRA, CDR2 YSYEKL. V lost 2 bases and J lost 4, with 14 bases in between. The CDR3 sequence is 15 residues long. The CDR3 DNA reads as TGCGCCAGCAGCCAAAATACGGGGGGGGCCTATGGCTACACCTTC. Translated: CASSQNTGGAYGYTF.

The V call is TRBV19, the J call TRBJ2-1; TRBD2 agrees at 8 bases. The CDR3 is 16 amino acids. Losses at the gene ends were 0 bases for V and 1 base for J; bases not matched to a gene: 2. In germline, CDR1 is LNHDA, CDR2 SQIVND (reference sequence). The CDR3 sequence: CASSIEAGVSYNEQFF. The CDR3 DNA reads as TGTGCCAGTAGTATAGAAGCGGGAGTTTCCTACAATGAGCAGTTCTTC. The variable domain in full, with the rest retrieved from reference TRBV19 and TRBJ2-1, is DGGITQSPKYLFRKEGQNVTLSCEQNLNHDAMYWYRQDPGQGLRLIYYSQIVNDFQKGDIAEGYSVSREKKESFPLTVTSAQKNPTAFYLCASSIEAGVSYNEQFFGPGTRLTVL.

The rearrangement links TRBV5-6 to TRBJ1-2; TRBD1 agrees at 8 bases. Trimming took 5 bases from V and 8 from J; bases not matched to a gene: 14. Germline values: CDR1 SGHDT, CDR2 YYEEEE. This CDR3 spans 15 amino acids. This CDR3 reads CASSRAGQEGGGYTF. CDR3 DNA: TGTGCCAGCAGTCGGGCGGGACAGGAAGGTGGAGGCTACACCTTC.

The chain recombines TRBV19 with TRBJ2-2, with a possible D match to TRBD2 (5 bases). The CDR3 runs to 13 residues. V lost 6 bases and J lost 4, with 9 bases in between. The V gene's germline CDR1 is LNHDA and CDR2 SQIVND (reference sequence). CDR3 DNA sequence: TGTGCCAGTAGACGAGAGGGCACCGGGGAGCTGTTTTTT. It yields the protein CASRREGTGELFF.

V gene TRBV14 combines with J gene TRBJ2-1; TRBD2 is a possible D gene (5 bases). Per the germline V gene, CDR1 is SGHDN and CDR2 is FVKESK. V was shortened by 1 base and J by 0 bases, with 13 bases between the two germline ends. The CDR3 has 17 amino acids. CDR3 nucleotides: TGTGCCAGCAGCCAAGCGTTTCAAGGGAGCTCCTACAATGAGCAGTTCTTC. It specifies CASSQAFQGSSYNEQFF.

This CDR3 is CATSSPDRIKRYF. The DNA for the CDR3 is TGTGCCACCAGCAGCCCGGACAGGATAAAGCGGTATTTT. V usage is TRBV15 and J usage is TRBJ2-3; 7 nucleotides agree with TRBD1. The CDR3 spans 13 residues. Losses at the gene ends were 3 bases for V and 14 bases for J; bases not matched to a gene: 11. Germline V lookup: CDR1 LNHNV, CDR2 YYDKDF (reference sequence). Full variable domain (rest looked up from reference TRBV15 and TRBJ2-3): DAMVIQNPRYQVTQFGKPVTLSCSQTLNHNVMYWYQQKSSQAPKLLFHYYDKDFNNEADTPDNFQSRRPNTSFCFLDIRSPGLGDTAMYLCATSSPDRIKRYFGPGTRLTVL.

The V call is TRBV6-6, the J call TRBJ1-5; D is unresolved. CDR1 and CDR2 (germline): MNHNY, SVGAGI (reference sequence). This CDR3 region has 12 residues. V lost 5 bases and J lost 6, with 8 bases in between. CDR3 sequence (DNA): TGTGCCAGCAGTCAGGCGGGTCAGCCCCAGCATTTT. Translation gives CASSQAGQPQHF.

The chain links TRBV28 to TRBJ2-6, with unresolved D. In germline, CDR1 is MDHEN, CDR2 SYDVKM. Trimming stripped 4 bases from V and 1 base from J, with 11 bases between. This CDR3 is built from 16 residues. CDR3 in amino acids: CASSSAGESGANVLTF. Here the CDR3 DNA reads TGTGCCAGCAGTTCCGCCGGTGAATCTGGGGCCAACGTCCTGACTTTC.

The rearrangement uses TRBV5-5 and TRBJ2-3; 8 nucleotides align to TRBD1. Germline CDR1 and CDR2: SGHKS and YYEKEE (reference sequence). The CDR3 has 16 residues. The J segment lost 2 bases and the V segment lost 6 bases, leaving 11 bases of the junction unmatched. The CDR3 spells CASTQPGTGHTDTQYF. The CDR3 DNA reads TGTGCCAGCACCCAACCCGGGACAGGACACACAGATACGCAGTATTTT.